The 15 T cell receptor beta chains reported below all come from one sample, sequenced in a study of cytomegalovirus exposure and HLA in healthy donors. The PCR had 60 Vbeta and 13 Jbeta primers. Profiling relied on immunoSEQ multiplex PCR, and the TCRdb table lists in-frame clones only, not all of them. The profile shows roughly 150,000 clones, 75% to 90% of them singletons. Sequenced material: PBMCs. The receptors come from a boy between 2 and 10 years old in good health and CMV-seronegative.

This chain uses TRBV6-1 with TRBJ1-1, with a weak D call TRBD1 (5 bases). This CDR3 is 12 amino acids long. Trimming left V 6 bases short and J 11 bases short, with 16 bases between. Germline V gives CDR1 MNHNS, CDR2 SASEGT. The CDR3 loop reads CASSLLEAGAFF. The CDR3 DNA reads TGTGCCAGCAGCCTTCTCGAGGCAGGGGCTTTCTTT.

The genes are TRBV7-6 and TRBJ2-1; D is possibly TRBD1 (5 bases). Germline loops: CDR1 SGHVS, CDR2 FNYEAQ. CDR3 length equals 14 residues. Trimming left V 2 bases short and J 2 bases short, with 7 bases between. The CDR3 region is CASSLTGTYNEQFF. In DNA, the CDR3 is TGTGCCAGCAGCTTAACAGGAACCTACAATGAGCAGTTCTTC.

Here the CDR3 reads CASTPPSRLAGPSSYEQYF. The CDR3 DNA follows: TGTGCCAGCACACCGCCGTCCAGACTAGCGGGCCCGAGCTCCTACGAGCAGTACTTC. This sequence joins TRBV28 and TRBJ2-7; 10 nucleotides agree with TRBD2. The CDR3 runs 19 residues. Germline values: CDR1 MDHEN, CDR2 SYDVKM. V lost 7 bases to trimming and J lost 0 bases; unmatched junction nucleotides: 18. Full variable domain (remainder filled in from reference TRBV28 and TRBJ2-7): DVKVTQSSRYLVKRTGEKVFLECVQDMDHENMFWYRQDPGLGLRLIYFSYDVKMKEKGDIPEGYSVSREKKERFSLILESASTNQTSMYLCASTPPSRLAGPSSYEQYFGPGTRLTVT.

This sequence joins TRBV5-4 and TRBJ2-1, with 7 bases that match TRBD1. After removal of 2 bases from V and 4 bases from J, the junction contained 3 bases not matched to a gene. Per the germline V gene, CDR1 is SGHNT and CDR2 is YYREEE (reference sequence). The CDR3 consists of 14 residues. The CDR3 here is CASSFRDSYNEQFF. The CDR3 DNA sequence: TGTGCCAGCAGCTTCCGGGACAGTTACAATGAGCAGTTCTTC.

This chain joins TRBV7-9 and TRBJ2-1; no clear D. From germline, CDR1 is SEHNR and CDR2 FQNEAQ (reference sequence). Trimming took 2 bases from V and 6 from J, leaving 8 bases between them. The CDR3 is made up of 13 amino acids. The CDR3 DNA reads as TGTGCCAGCAGCTTATATTATAGCAATGAGCAGTTCTTC. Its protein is CASSLYYSNEQFF.

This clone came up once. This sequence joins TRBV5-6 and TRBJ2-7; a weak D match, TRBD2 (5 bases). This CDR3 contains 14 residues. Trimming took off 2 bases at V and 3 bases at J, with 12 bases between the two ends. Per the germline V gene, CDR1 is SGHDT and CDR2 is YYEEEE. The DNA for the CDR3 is TGTGCCAGCAGCTTTTTCGCTAGCAGCTACGAGCAGTACGTC. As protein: CASSFFASSYEQYV.

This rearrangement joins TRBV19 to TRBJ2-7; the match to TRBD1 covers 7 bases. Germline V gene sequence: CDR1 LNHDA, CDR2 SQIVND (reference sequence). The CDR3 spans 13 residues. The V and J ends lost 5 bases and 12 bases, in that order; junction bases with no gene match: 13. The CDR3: CASSLSGTEHVYF. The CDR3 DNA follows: TGTGCCAGTAGTCTCTCCGGGACAGAGCATGTGTACTTC.

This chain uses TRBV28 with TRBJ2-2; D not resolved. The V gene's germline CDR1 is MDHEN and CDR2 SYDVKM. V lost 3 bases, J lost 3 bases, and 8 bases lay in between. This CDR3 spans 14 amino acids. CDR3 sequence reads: CASSLVRYTGELFF. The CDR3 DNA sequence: TGTGCCAGCAGTTTGGTCAGGTACACCGGGGAGCTGTTTTTT.

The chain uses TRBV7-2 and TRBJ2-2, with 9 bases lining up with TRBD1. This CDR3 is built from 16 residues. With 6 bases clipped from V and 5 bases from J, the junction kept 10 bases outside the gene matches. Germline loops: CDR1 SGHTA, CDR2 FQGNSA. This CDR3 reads CASREDRGVKTGELFF. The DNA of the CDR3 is TGTGCCAGCAGGGAGGACAGGGGTGTAAAAACCGGGGAGCTGTTTTTT.

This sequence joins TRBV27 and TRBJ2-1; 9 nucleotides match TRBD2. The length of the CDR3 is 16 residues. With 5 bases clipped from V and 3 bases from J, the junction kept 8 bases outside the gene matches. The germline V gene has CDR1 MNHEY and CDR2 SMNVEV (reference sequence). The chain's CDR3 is CASSPLGLAYYNEQFF. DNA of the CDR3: TGTGCCAGCAGTCCCTTGGGACTAGCCTACTACAATGAGCAGTTCTTC.

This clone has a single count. CDR3 in DNA: TGTGCCAGCAGCTTATTTGGGGGCGAAGAGCAGTACGTC. It specifies CASSLFGGEEQYV. The chain is built from TRBV7-2 and TRBJ2-7; D might be TRBD1 (6 bases). This CDR3 has 13 amino acids. The V gene lost 2 bases and the J gene lost 7 bases, with 12 bases spanning the gap. Germline V lookup: CDR1 SGHTA, CDR2 FQGNSA.

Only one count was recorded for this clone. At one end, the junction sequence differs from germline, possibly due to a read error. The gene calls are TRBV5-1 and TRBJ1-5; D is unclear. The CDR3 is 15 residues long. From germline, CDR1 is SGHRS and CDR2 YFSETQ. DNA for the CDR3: TGCGCCAACAGCTTGGGCGACAAGTTTAATCAGCCCCAGCATTTT. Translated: CANSLGDKFNQPQHF.

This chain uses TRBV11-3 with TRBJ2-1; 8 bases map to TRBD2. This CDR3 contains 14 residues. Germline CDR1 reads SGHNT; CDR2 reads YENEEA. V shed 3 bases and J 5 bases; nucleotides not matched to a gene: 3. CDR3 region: CASSFSGINNEQFF. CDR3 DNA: TGTGCCAGCAGCTTTAGCGGGATCAACAATGAGCAGTTCTTC.

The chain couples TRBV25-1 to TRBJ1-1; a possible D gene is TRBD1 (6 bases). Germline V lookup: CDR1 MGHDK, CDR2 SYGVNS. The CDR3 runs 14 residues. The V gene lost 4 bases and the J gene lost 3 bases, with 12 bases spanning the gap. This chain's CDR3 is CASSGHRADTEAFF. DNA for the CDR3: TGTGCCAGCAGTGGACACAGGGCGGACACTGAAGCTTTCTTT.

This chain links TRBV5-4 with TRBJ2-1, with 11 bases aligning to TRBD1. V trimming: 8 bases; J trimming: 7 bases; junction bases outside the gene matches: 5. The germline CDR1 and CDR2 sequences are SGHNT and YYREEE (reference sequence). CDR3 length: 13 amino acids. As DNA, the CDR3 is TGTGCCAGTGCGGGACAGGGGGATAATGAGCAGTTCTTC. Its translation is CASAGQGDNEQFF.